The following is a T cell receptor (beta chain) sequence with its context. As originally analysed: Using reference gene primer amplification, nucleated cell counts were estimated. The repertoire was sequenced with immunoSEQ multiplex PCR; TCRdb's copy has only in-frame clones and lacks some. D and trimming come from the DNA, and the V and J calls and clone size come from that table. The data show 150,000 to 200,000 clones, around 90% seen once. V was shortened by 7 bases and J by 5 bases, with 17 bases between the two germline ends. CDR3 size: 14 residues. The germline gives CDR1 KGHDR, CDR2 SFDVKD. This sample is drawn from a study of blood T cell repertoires in COVID-19. Study-wide context: Both acute and convalescent COVID-19 samples were obtained from the United States, Italy and Spain. Nucleic acid was either cDNA or gDNA, and it came from T cells, B-cell-depleted T cells, or PBMCs.

Sequenced: peripheral blood. This TCR derives from a man between 60 and 70 years old with acute or convalescent COVID-19. The chain has TRBV24-1 and TRBJ2-7; D not resolved. The CDR3: CATRSSGRSHEQYF. In DNA form, the CDR3 reads TGTGCCACCAGGTCCTCTGGCAGGTCCCACGAGCAGTACTTC.